This TCR beta chain was identified during a study of OX40 agonist ivuxolimab in advanced cancers. Background for the entire study: Ivuxolimab was an agonistic, fully human IgG2 monoclonal antibody directed against OX40 (CD134), a costimulatory receptor. Intravenous ivuxolimab was administered to patients every 2 weeks at six dose levels: 0.01, 0.1, 0.3, 1.5, 3 and 10 mg/kg. Among the roughly 50 dose-escalation patients, around 19 had hepatocellular carcinoma, 15 or so melanoma, 9 renal cell carcinoma and 9 head and neck cancer. A male proportion of 75% to 85% and a mean age of about 60 years, ranging from about 20 to 85, were recorded for the dose-escalation cohort. Prior anti-PD-1, anti-PD-L1 or anti-CTLA-4 therapy was permitted, and 40% of dose-escalation patients had received checkpoint inhibitors. Partial responses were achieved by three dose-escalation patients, of whom one had hepatocellular carcinoma and two had cutaneous melanoma. Peripheral TCRbeta sequencing aimed to test whether ivuxolimab altered TCR sequence diversity and caused clonal T-cell expansion. The paper describes the monotherapy dose-escalation part (N of about 52 patients) of the phase I trial of ivuxolimab.

Beyond this particular receptor, the publication reports: In the 0.1-3.0 mg/kg groups, partial responders had among the lowest normalized peripheral clonal expansion, particularly in CD8+ T cells. Which antigens the clonally expanded peripheral T cells were specific for was not determined. After ivuxolimab, more expanded clones were found on average in CD8+ T cells than in CD4+ T cells. Low levels of normalized T-cell clonal expansion were also seen in some nonresponding patients. At doses of 0.1 to 3.0 mg/kg, clonal expansion of both CD4+ and CD8+ blood T cells was observed from baseline to week 6.

For sequencing of the TCRbeta CDR3 region, genomic DNA was extracted from the sorted cells. The immunoSEQ Assay was used to sequence the TCRbeta CDR3 regions. What TCRdb holds here is the immuneACCESS table cut down to in-frame rearrangements. Part of the clones is not present; checked against another copy, under half of the missing clones reflect an unresolved V gene, and the others are unexplained. For this sample the table gives 96,000 or so clones, of which approximately 80% were detected only once. Of the sample, around 5.5% falls within the top ten clones. The trial excluded patients who had a history of autoimmune disease or were on systemic immunosuppression. In every dose cohort, peripheral blood was drawn for TCR sequencing at baseline, cycle 4 day 1, and cycle 7 day 1. Samples were obtained from an open-label, multicenter, first-in-human phase I dose-escalation trial of ivuxolimab. The trial enrolled adults with locally advanced or metastatic head and neck squamous cell, hepatocellular, melanoma or renal cell carcinoma. Before TCR sequencing, CD4+ T cells and CD8+ T cells were sorted from peripheral blood as separate populations.

Comments on this clone: This receptor's antigen is unknown. It has no much larger one-base neighbor in the sample; base qualities were not kept.

CDR1 PRHDT and CDR2 FYEKMQ are derived from the germline V gene (reference sequence). Unmatched junction bases come to 8, with V trimmed by 1 base and J by 5 bases. The CDR3 runs 17 residues from the cysteine to the phenylalanine. Only the CDR3 portion is preserved as DNA: 51 bases, with reading frame beginning at the first base. This specimen consisted of CD4+ or CD8+ T cells sorted from blood, obtained in a trial of the OX40 agonist ivuxolimab. Recombination joined TRBV13 with TRBJ2-1, and 10 junctional nucleotides match TRBD2. This receptor was identified in an adult with an advanced solid tumor such as melanoma, head and neck, liver or kidney cancer. The DNA reads TGTGCCAGCAGCTTAGTTGCTAGCGGGGGACTTAACAATGAGCAGTTCTTC. Its protein reads: CASSLVASGGLNNEQFF.